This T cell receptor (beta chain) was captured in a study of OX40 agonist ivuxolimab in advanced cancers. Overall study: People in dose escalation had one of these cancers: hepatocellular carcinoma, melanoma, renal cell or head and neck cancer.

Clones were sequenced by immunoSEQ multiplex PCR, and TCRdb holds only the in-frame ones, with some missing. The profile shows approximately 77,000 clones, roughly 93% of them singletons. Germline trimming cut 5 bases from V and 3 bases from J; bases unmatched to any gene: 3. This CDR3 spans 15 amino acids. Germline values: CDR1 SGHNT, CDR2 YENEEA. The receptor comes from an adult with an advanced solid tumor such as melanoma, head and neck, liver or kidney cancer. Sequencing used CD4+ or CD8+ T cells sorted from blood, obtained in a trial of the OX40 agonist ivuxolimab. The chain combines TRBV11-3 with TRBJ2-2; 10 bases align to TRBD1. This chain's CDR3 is CASSQGTGDTGELFF. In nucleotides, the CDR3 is TGTGCCAGCAGCCAAGGGACAGGGGACACCGGGGAGCTGTTTTTT.